This entry is about one T cell receptor (beta chain). The data were taken from a study of CD8 T cells in Susac syndrome. Random hexamers were used to reverse transcribe an amount of about 0.5 to 1 ug RNA. TCRdb reanalysed the immunoSEQ multiplex PCR reads using MiXCR and keeps one entry per CDR3 protein. The sample records around 190,000 distinct CDR3 sequences, 90% to 95% being singletons. Germline-derived CDR1 and CDR2 are DFQATT and SNEGSKA (reference sequence). The CDR3 runs 15 residues. The V and J ends lost 1 base and 2 bases, in that order; junction bases with no gene match: 2. While serving as controls, healthy donors were matched for age and sex.

This receptor was obtained from a human donor in good health. What was sequenced was CD4+ T cells from PBMCs. The rearrangement uses TRBV20-1 and TRBJ2-6; 7 bases are a match to TRBD1. The CDR3 DNA is TGCAGTGCTAGAGGCCAGGGGGCTGGGGCCAACGTCCTGACTTTC. It codes for CSARGQGAGANVLTF.